These T cell receptor beta chains were read from a single sample in a study of blood T cell repertoires in COVID-19. Repertoires were generated with immunoSEQ multiplex PCR, while TCRdb's copy carries only in-frame clones and drops some. Of just under 350,000 clones in the sample, about 88% were seen once. The sequencing sample was made of peripheral blood. The receptors were gathered from a woman between 65 and 79 years old with COVID-19, enrolled during active disease. Both conserved end residues are part of each CDR3. The order of the fields is CDR3 DNA, CDR3 protein, clone size, D gene, V gene, J gene. The D gene is left open where the match is weak. The size field is filled for only some rows; it gives once, few, many or a size class.

cdr3_nt: TGTGCCAGCAGTCCAGGGTACGAGCAGTACTTC; cdr3_aa: CASSPGYEQYF; clone_size: .; d_call: .; v_call: TRBV14; j_call: TRBJ2-7
cdr3_nt: TGTGCCAGCAGTTCGACTAGCGGGGGTTACAGCACAGATACGCAGTATTTT; cdr3_aa: CASSSTSGGYSTDTQYF; clone_size: .; d_call: TRBD2; v_call: TRBV27; j_call: TRBJ2-3
cdr3_nt: TGTGCCAGCGGGGACAGGGGGCTGGCTAATGAAAAACTGTTTTTT; cdr3_aa: CASGDRGLANEKLFF; clone_size: .; d_call: TRBD1; v_call: TRBV2; j_call: TRBJ1-4
cdr3_nt: TGTGCCAGCAGCCCCGGACAGGGCGCGAGGAATGAGCAGTTCTTC; cdr3_aa: CASSPGQGARNEQFF; clone_size: .; d_call: TRBD1; v_call: TRBV6-4; j_call: TRBJ2-1
cdr3_nt: TGTGCCAGCAGAAGGCATTGGGACATGGGCTCCGAGCAGTACTTC; cdr3_aa: CASRRHWDMGSEQYF; clone_size: .; d_call: .; v_call: TRBV7-8; j_call: TRBJ2-7
cdr3_nt: TGTGCCAGCAGCCCTCGGGACAGGGGGCTCCAGAATCAGCCCCAGCATTTT; cdr3_aa: CASSPRDRGLQNQPQHF; clone_size: .; d_call: .; v_call: TRBV21-1; j_call: TRBJ1-5
cdr3_nt: TGTGCCTGGAGTGTACCCCCGGGACAGGGACCTAGGCGGTTCTTC; cdr3_aa: CAWSVPPGQGPRRFF; clone_size: .; d_call: TRBD1; v_call: TRBV30; j_call: TRBJ2-1
cdr3_nt: TGTGCCAGCAGCCAACAGGCGGGGGACACAGATACGCAGTATTTT; cdr3_aa: CASSQQAGDTDTQYF; clone_size: .; d_call: TRBD2; v_call: TRBV3-1/TRBV3-2; j_call: TRBJ2-3
cdr3_nt: TGTGCCAGCAGTGTTGCCGGGACAGGGGATTATGGCTACACCTTC; cdr3_aa: CASSVAGTGDYGYTF; clone_size: few; d_call: TRBD1; v_call: TRBV25-1; j_call: TRBJ1-2
cdr3_nt: TGTGCCAGCAGCCCTCTTAGACAGGGGCTAAACGGGGAGCTGTTTTTT; cdr3_aa: CASSPLRQGLNGELFF; clone_size: once; d_call: TRBD1; v_call: TRBV11-2; j_call: TRBJ2-2
cdr3_nt: TGCGCCAGCAGCCAAGGCCTGGGACAGATAGGAAACACCATATATTTT; cdr3_aa: CASSQGLGQIGNTIYF; clone_size: few; d_call: TRBD1; v_call: TRBV4-3; j_call: TRBJ1-3
cdr3_nt: TGTGCCAGCAGGGGGACATCCTTCCAAGAGACCCAGTACTTC; cdr3_aa: CASRGTSFQETQYF; clone_size: .; d_call: .; v_call: TRBV2; j_call: TRBJ2-5
cdr3_nt: TGTGCCAGCAGCCGACACCAGGGTGAAGCTTTCTTT; cdr3_aa: CASSRHQGEAFF; clone_size: .; d_call: .; v_call: TRBV7-8; j_call: TRBJ1-1
cdr3_nt: TGCGCCAGCAGCTTGGTGTCCGGGGGAGGGGATACGCAGTATTTT; cdr3_aa: CASSLVSGGGDTQYF; clone_size: .; d_call: TRBD2; v_call: TRBV5-1; j_call: TRBJ2-3
cdr3_nt: TGCGCCAGCAGCTTGGACAGGAGCACCGGGGAGCTGTTTTTT; cdr3_aa: CASSLDRSTGELFF; clone_size: .; d_call: .; v_call: TRBV5-1; j_call: TRBJ2-2
cdr3_nt: TGTGCCAGCAGCAACGGGGGGCAAACTAATGAAAAACTGTTTTTT; cdr3_aa: CASSNGGQTNEKLFF; clone_size: .; d_call: .; v_call: TRBV6-5; j_call: TRBJ1-4
cdr3_nt: TGTGCCAGCAGTCCGGGACAGGGGGCGACTGAAGCTTTCTTT; cdr3_aa: CASSPGQGATEAFF; clone_size: .; d_call: TRBD1; v_call: TRBV28; j_call: TRBJ1-1
cdr3_nt: TGTGCCAGCAGCCCTCGCGGCGGAAACGGTGAGCAGTTCTTC; cdr3_aa: CASSPRGGNGEQFF; clone_size: .; d_call: .; v_call: TRBV11-3; j_call: TRBJ2-1
cdr3_nt: TGTGCCAGCAGCGTAGGAGGGGCCGGGGGGAAGTATGAGCAGTTCTTC; cdr3_aa: CASSVGGAGGKYEQFF; clone_size: .; d_call: TRBD2; v_call: TRBV9; j_call: TRBJ2-1
cdr3_nt: TGTGCCAGCAGCGTAGTGGGCAGCCTAACAGATACGCAGTATTTT; cdr3_aa: CASSVVGSLTDTQYF; clone_size: once; d_call: .; v_call: TRBV9; j_call: TRBJ2-3